One sample yielded the 2 T cell receptor beta chains listed below, sequenced in a study of blood T cell repertoires in COVID-19. The table came from immunoSEQ multiplex PCR; TCRdb's copy has only in-frame clones and leaves some out. The sample lists about 330,000 clones; approximately 87% were seen once. Specimen: PBMCs or T cells enriched from blood (not recorded which). All receptors derive from a woman in her 30s who had recovered from COVID-19.

V gene TRBV11-3 combines with J gene TRBJ2-3, with D uncertain. The length of the CDR3 is 14 residues. V was pared by 5 bases and J by 0 bases, with 9 bases between. The germline gives CDR1 SGHNT, CDR2 YENEEA. The CDR3 here is CASSPSYSTDTQYF. The CDR3 DNA reads TGTGCCAGCAGCCCAAGCTATAGCACAGATACGCAGTATTTT.

The V gene is TRBV11-2, the J gene TRBJ2-7; TRBD2 matches 8 bases. This CDR3 region has 13 residues. Germline lookup yields CDR1 SGHAT and CDR2 FQNNGV. The V gene end was trimmed by 7 bases and the J gene end by 4 bases; junction bases not matched to a gene: 6. The CDR3 spells CASTHGGAYEQYF. CDR3 DNA: TGTGCCAGCACCCACGGGGGGGCATACGAGCAGTACTTC.